One T cell receptor beta chain is described in this entry. This clone occurred once. Its antigen is still unknown. Per-base qualities were not stored, and no clone one base away is much larger. Library preparation used the immunoSEQ multiplex PCR assay. In TCRdb, the immuneACCESS table is reduced to in-frame sequences with V and J assigned. These tables do not hold every clone; where another copy was compared, an unresolved V gene accounts for under half, and the others remain unexplained. This sample gives around 99,000 clones in total; 75% to 90% of them show up just once. Roughly 15% of the sample is held by the ten biggest clonotypes. Per the germline V gene (reference sequence), MNHEY is the CDR1 and SMNVEV is the CDR2. V lost 5 bases and J lost 1 base; the stretch between them is 5 bases long. From the cysteine through the phenylalanine, the CDR3 covers 12 amino acids. Of all the DNA, just the CDR3 is kept, 36 bases in frame from base 1.

This record belongs to a study of control samples from healthy donors and cancer patients (dated by TCRdb to 2020 to 2022). Sequencing was performed on blood. This clonotype originated in a woman in her forties or fifties in good health. This sequence uses TRBV27 and TRBJ1-1; a tentative D match to TRBD1 spans 5 bases. The CDR3 region reads CASSRGNTEAFF. DNA sequence: TGTGCCAGCAGTAGGGGGAACACTGAAGCTTTCTTT.